These 16 T cell receptor beta chains were sequenced from one sample in a study of T cells in Graves' hyperthyroidism and ophthalmopathy. Researchers took RNA transcripts and amplified the TCR beta CDR3 regions from them. An initial round of RT-PCR targeting the TCR CDR3 relied on the HTBI primer set. TCRdb re-derived calls from the multiplex PCR reads in MiXCR, one entry per CDR3 protein. The profile shows approximately 530,000 distinct CDR3 sequences, over 15% of them singletons. The sequenced sample consisted of blood. The receptors come from a woman younger than 35 with Graves' hyperthyroidism.

This rearrangement joins TRBV12-3 or TRBV12-4 to TRBJ2-1, with 11 bases matching TRBD2. The V gene end was trimmed by 3 bases and the J gene end by 6 bases; junction bases not matched to a gene: 4. This CDR3 is built from 15 residues. CDR3 nucleotides: TGTGCCAGCAGTTTGACTAGCGGGAAATCCAATGAGCAGTTCTTC. Translation: CASSLTSGKSNEQFF.

This chain joins TRBV19 and TRBJ1-3; tentative D call: TRBD1 (5 bases). V shed 9 bases and J shed 4 bases, with 16 bases lying between them. The CDR3 totals 14 residues. From germline, CDR1 is LNHDA and CDR2 SQIVND (reference sequence). As DNA, the CDR3 is TGTGCCAGCCAACCGGGAGGGGCAGGAAACACCATATATTTT. It codes for CASQPGGAGNTIYF. The whole variable domain, remainder taken from reference TRBV19 and TRBJ1-3, is DGGITQSPKYLFRKEGQNVTLSCEQNLNHDAMYWYRQDPGQGLRLIYYSQIVNDFQKGDIAEGYSVSREKKESFPLTVTSAQKNPTAFYLCASQPGGAGNTIYFGEGSWLTVV.

This chain links TRBV7-9 with TRBJ1-1; D remains ambiguous. Trimming cost V 1 base and J 0 bases, with 15 bases left between them. The CDR3 totals 17 residues. The germline V gene encodes CDR1 SEHNR and CDR2 FQNEAQ (reference sequence). The CDR3 coding sequence is TGTGCCAGCAGCTTAGTTTGGACTATAGAGGTGAACACTGAAGCTTTCTTT. This encodes CASSLVWTIEVNTEAFF.

This chain links TRBV20-1 with TRBJ1-1; the D gene is possibly TRBD1 (6 bases). There are 14 residues in the CDR3. Trimming took 7 bases from V and 7 from J, leaving 22 bases between them. The germline V gene encodes CDR1 DFQATT and CDR2 SNEGSKA (reference sequence). This chain's CDR3 is CSVSDSRGVGEAFF. The CDR3 DNA is TGCAGTGTCTCGGACAGTAGGGGGGTGGGTGAAGCTTTCTTT.

This clonotype was seen ten or more times. The chain couples TRBV20-1 to TRBJ2-3, with 9 bases aligning to TRBD2. The CDR3 is made up of 16 amino acids. With V trimmed by 5 bases and J by 1 base, 10 bases remained unmatched. Germline CDR1 DFQATT, CDR2 SNEGSKA (reference sequence). CDR3: CSAFLLLAGRTDTQYF. As DNA, the CDR3 is TGCAGTGCTTTTCTCCTTCTAGCGGGACGCACAGATACGCAGTATTTT.

This clonotype was found a few times. A much larger clone lies a single base off, so this may be a read error. In nucleotides, the CDR3 is TGTGCCAGCAGCTTGCCACCGGGACTAGCGGAAGCTCCCTCCCACGAGCAGTACTTC. Translating gives CASSLPPGLAEAPSHEQYF. V and J are TRBV7-2 and TRBJ2-7; 11 bases are shared with TRBD2. The CDR3 loop spans 19 amino acids. Germline V gene sequence: CDR1 SGHTA, CDR2 FQGNSA.

This clonotype has a handful of counts. This chain joins TRBV7-9 and TRBJ2-1, with D perhaps TRBD2 (7 bases). The germline V gene has CDR1 SEHNR and CDR2 FQNEAQ (reference sequence). V lost 2 bases and J lost 8, with 13 bases in between. The CDR3 contains 14 residues. CDR3 coding DNA: TGTGCCAGCAGCTTACGGGGGGCTTTGGATGAGCAGTTCTTC. As protein: CASSLRGALDEQFF.

The rearrangement uses TRBV10-1 and TRBJ2-5; D unclear. Germline-derived CDR1 and CDR2 are WNHNN and SYGVQD (reference sequence). The CDR3 sequence is 12 residues long. V shed 7 bases and J shed 2 bases, with 8 bases lying between them. The CDR3 spells CASKCGQETQYF. Written as DNA, the CDR3 is TGCGCCAGCAAATGTGGACAAGAGACCCAGTACTTC.

The sample holds a few counts of this clonotype. This rearrangement joins TRBV6-1 to TRBJ2-6, with 7 positions matching TRBD1. After removal of 7 bases from V and 4 bases from J, the junction contained 7 bases not matched to a gene. Germline CDR1 reads MNHNS; CDR2 reads SASEGT. The CDR3 has 15 amino acids. The CDR3 DNA is TGTGCCAGCAACGGTGACAGGGCCGGGGCCAACGTCCTGACTTTC. Protein sequence: CASNGDRAGANVLTF.

A note on this clonotype: An end of the junction differs from the germline gene, which may be a read error. The chain joins TRBV5-1 to TRBJ2-7, with TRBD1 as a possible D gene (5 bases). The CDR3 contains 12 residues. CDR1 is SGHRS and CDR2 is YFSETQ in the germline V gene. The CDR3 protein is CASSLGGYEQCF. CDR3 in DNA: TGCGCCAGCAGCTTGGGGGGCTACGAGCAGTGCTTC.

This clonotype was seen repeatedly, ten times or more. This chain's CDR3 is CASSPTVGDEQFF. The CDR3 DNA sequence: TGTGCCAGCAGCCCGACCGTAGGCGATGAGCAGTTCTTC. This rearrangement joins TRBV11-3 to TRBJ2-1; no reliable D call. Germline CDR1 SGHNT, CDR2 YENEEA. The CDR3 extends over 13 amino acids. V lost 5 bases to trimming and J lost 8 bases, with 13 bases between them.

This clonotype was seen repeatedly, ten times or more. This chain connects TRBV12-3 or TRBV12-4 to TRBJ1-2; the D gene is possibly TRBD1 (5 bases). This CDR3 contains 13 residues. Trimming removed 1 base at V and 8 bases at J, with 11 bases between. CDR3 coding DNA: TGTGCCAGCAGTTTAGTCAAGCAGGGCGGCTACACCTTC. Protein: CASSLVKQGGYTF.

This clonotype came up a few times. This chain connects TRBV12-3 or TRBV12-4 to TRBJ2-7; possibly TRBD2 for D (6 bases). This CDR3 spans 12 amino acids. V lost 8 bases and J lost 3, with 11 bases in between. This CDR3 is CASAGTDYEQYF. DNA for the CDR3: TGTGCCAGCGCCGGGACTGACTACGAGCAGTACTTC.

This rearrangement joins TRBV3-1 to TRBJ2-7, with D perhaps being TRBD1 or TRBD2 (6 bases each). The CDR3 totals 14 residues. Looked up from germline, CDR1 is LGHDT and CDR2 is YNNKEL (reference sequence). V was shortened by 2 bases and J by 5 bases, with 13 bases between the two germline ends. In DNA form, the CDR3 reads TGTGCCAGCAGCCAAAAGGGGGGCAAACACGAGCAGTACTTC. This sequence encodes CASSQKGGKHEQYF.

The gene calls are TRBV5-1 and TRBJ2-7; TRBD1 matches at 9 bases. Germline-derived CDR1 and CDR2 are SGHRS and YFSETQ. This CDR3 spans 14 amino acids. V was clipped by 0 bases and J by 10 bases; unmatched bases: 8. CDR3 residues: CASSLDSGTGKQYF. The CDR3 region has the DNA TGCGCCAGCAGCTTGGATTCCGGGACAGGGAAACAGTACTTC.

Many counts were recorded for this clonotype. V gene TRBV28 combines with J gene TRBJ1-5, with TRBD1 matching 8 bases. The ends lost 7 bases at V and 7 bases at J; junction bases unmatched: 15. Germline V lookup: CDR1 MDHEN, CDR2 SYDVKM. This CDR3 has 16 residues. The CDR3 coding sequence is TGTGCCAGCACTTCCGGACAGGGACCTTTTGGACAGCCCCAGCATTTT. Amino acids: CASTSGQGPFGQPQHF.